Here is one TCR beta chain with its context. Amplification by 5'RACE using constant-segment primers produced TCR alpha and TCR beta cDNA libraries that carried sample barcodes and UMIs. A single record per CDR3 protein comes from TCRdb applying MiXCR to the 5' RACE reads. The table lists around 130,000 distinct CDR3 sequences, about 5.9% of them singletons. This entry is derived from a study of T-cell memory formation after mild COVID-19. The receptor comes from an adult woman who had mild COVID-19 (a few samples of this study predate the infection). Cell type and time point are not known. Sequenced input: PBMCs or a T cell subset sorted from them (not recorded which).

DNA of the CDR3: TGTGCCAGCAGCCAAGAGGAAGCCTACGAGCAGTACTTC. This translates into CASSQEEAYEQYF. This rearrangement joins TRBV4-2 to TRBJ2-7; D is ambiguous. Germline CDR1 is LGHNA and CDR2 is YNFKEQ. Trimming cost V 0 bases and J 2 bases, with 5 bases left between them. The CDR3 length is 13 residues.